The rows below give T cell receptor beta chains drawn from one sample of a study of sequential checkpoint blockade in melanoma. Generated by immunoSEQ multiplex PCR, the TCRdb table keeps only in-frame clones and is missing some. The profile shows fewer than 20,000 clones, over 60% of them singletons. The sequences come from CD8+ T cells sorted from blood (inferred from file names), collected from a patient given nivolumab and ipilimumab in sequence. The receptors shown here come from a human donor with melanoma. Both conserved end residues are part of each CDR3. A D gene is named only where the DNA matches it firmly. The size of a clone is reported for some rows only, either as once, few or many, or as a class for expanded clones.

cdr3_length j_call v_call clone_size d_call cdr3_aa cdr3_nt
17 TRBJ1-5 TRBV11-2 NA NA CASSLDPAEYSNQPQHF TGTGCCAGCAGCTTAGATCCTGCGGAGTATAGCAATCAGCCCCAGCATTTT
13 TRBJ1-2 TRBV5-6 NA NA CASSFAPRDGYTF TGTGCCAGCAGCTTCGCCCCACGGGATGGCTACACCTTC
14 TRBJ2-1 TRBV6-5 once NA CASSYNGAYNEQFF TGTGCCAGCAGTTACAACGGAGCCTACAATGAGCAGTTCTTC
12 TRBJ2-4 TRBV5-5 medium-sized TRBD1 CASKGQGDIQYF TGTGCCAGCAAGGGACAGGGGGACATTCAGTACTTC
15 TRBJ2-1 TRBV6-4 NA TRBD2 CASSVLGGGANEQFF TGTGCCAGCAGTGTCCTTGGCGGGGGGGCCAATGAGCAGTTCTTC
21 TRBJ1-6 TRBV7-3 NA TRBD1 CASSLIRIKPETGGPLAPLHF TGTGCCAGCAGCTTAATCCGGATTAAACCGGAGACAGGGGGCCCTTTGGCACCCCTCCACTTT
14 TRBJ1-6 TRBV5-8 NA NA CASSLTAGSGSLHF TGTGCCAGCAGCTTGACCGCGGGAAGCGGCTCCCTCCACTTT
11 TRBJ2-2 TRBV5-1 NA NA CASNFAGELFF TGCGCCAGCAATTTCGCCGGGGAGCTGTTTTTT
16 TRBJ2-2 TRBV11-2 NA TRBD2 CASSPRPAGGSGELFF TGTGCCAGCAGCCCTAGGCCAGCGGGGGGTTCCGGGGAGCTGTTTTTT
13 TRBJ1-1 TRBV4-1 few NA CASSQTGITEAFF TGCGCCAGCAGCCAAACAGGGATTACTGAAGCTTTCTTT
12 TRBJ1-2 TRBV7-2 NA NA CASSYQGYGYTF TGTGCCAGCAGCTACCAGGGGTATGGCTACACCTTC
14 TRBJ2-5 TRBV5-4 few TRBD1 CASSFEGAHETQYF TGTGCCAGCAGCTTTGAGGGGGCGCATGAGACCCAGTACTTC
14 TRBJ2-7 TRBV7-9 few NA CASSLALGVGEQYF TGTGCCAGCAGCTTAGCGCTCGGGGTGGGCGAGCAGTACTTC
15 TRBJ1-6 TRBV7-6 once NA CASSLGTETNSPLHF TGTGCCAGCAGCTTAGGAACAGAAACCAATTCACCCCTCCACTTT